A selection of T cell receptor beta chains follows, all from one sample in a study of human T cells and chemical hapten exposure. Using its own MiXCR run on the RACE reads, TCRdb lists one record per CDR3 protein. The table shows 350,000 to 450,000 distinct CDR3 sequences, with approximately 5% occurring only once. The input for sequencing was whole blood, taken in connection with sensitization to the hapten diphenylcyclopropenone (DPC). The receptors were gathered from a woman in her 50s with alopecia areata. Some clones in this sample may be carry-over from other donors' samples. CDR3s include the opening cysteine and the closing phenylalanine or tryptophan. The order of the fields is J gene, V gene, D gene, clone size, CDR3 protein, CDR3 DNA. D genes are given only for firm matches. The size of a clone is reported for some rows only, either as once, few or many, or as a class for expanded clones.

TRBJ2-1 | TRBV7-2 | NA | few | CASSFRQQPHNEQFF | TGTGCCAGCAGCTTCCGACAGCAACCTCACAATGAGCAGTTCTTC
TRBJ1-1 | TRBV27 | NA | many | CASSFSPGGGTEAFF | TGTGCCAGCAGTTTCAGCCCGGGGGGAGGTACTGAAGCTTTCTTT
TRBJ1-1 | TRBV10-3 | TRBD1 | NA | CAISERGTGTEAFF | TGTGCCATCAGTGAGCGAGGGACAGGCACTGAAGCTTTCTTT
TRBJ2-1 | TRBV29-1 | NA | many | CSVEDLGVYNEQFF | TGCAGCGTTGAAGATTTAGGAGTTTACAATGAGCAGTTCTTC
TRBJ2-7 | TRBV20-1 | TRBD2 | many | CSAPGLAPSYEQYF | TGCAGTGCTCCGGGACTAGCGCCTTCCTACGAGCAGTACTTC
TRBJ2-6 | TRBV12-3/TRBV12-4 | TRBD1 | many | CATRWAGRGLSGANVLTF | TGTGCCACCCGATGGGCTGGCAGGGGGCTCTCTGGGGCCAACGTCCTGACTTTC
TRBJ2-3 | TRBV7-9 | NA | few | CASSEWDVPDTQYF | TGTGCCAGCAGCGAATGGGACGTCCCCGATACGCAGTATTTT
TRBJ2-3 | TRBV11-2 | TRBD2 | many | CASSSTPWTSGRKDTQYF | TGTGCCAGCAGCTCCACCCCCTGGACTAGCGGGAGAAAAGATACGCAGTATTTT
TRBJ1-2 | TRBV12-3/TRBV12-4 | NA | many | CASSLGQPYGYTF | TGTGCCAGCAGTTTAGGACAGCCCTATGGCTACACCTTC
TRBJ2-5 | TRBV2 | NA | few | CASRPGGIETQYF | TGTGCCAGCAGACCAGGAGGGATCGAGACCCAGTACTTC
TRBJ2-5 | TRBV2 | NA | few | CASSRGANLGETQYF | TGTGCCAGCAGTCGGGGGGCGAATCTGGGGGAGACCCAGTACTTC
TRBJ2-5 | TRBV7-9 | TRBD1 | few | CASSPWTGGGKETQYF | TGTGCCAGCAGCCCTTGGACAGGGGGAGGAAAAGAGACCCAGTACTTC
TRBJ2-1 | TRBV9 | NA | many | CASSEGEQFF | TGTGCCAGCAGCGAAGGTGAGCAGTTCTTC
TRBJ2-6 | TRBV12-3/TRBV12-4 | NA | NA | CASTQPGANVLTF | TGTGCCAGCACTCAACCTGGGGCCAACGTCCTGACTTTC
TRBJ1-5 | TRBV20-1 | TRBD1 | few | CSTGTGVNQPQHF | TGCAGTACCGGGACAGGTGTTAATCAGCCCCAGCATTTT
TRBJ1-3 | TRBV29-1 | NA | many | CSVNGGSGNTIYF | TGCAGCGTCAACGGAGGCTCTGGAAACACCATATATTTT
TRBJ1-1 | TRBV4-1 | NA | many | CASSQDRVGAFF | TGCGCCAGCAGCCAAGACAGGGTCGGAGCTTTCTTT
TRBJ2-3 | TRBV5-1 | NA | many | CASSPTLADTDTQYF | TGCGCCAGCAGCCCCACCCTAGCAGACACAGATACGCAGTATTTT
TRBJ2-3 | TRBV4-2 | TRBD2 | many | CASSQDSRTSGVYTQYF | TGTGCCAGCAGCCAAGATAGTCGGACTAGCGGGGTATATACGCAGTATTTT
TRBJ2-1 | TRBV10-2 | NA | many | CASIQSSYNEQFF | TGCGCCAGCATCCAGAGCTCCTACAATGAGCAGTTCTTC
TRBJ1-5 | TRBV29-1 | TRBD1 | many | CSVVTGNSNQPQHF | TGCAGCGTTGTGACAGGGAATAGCAATCAGCCCCAGCATTTT
TRBJ1-6 | TRBV9 | TRBD1 | many | CASSTRDRNSPLHF | TGTGCCAGCAGCACGCGGGACAGGAATTCACCCCTCCACTTT
TRBJ2-5 | TRBV7-6 | TRBD1 | many | CASSLVLGQQETQYF | TGTGCCAGCAGCTTAGTCTTGGGACAGCAAGAGACCCAGTACTTC
TRBJ2-1 | TRBV6-5 | NA | NA | CASSYETPGGNEQFF | TGTGCCAGCAGTTACGAAACACCCGGGGGCAATGAGCAGTTCTTC
TRBJ2-5 | TRBV6-2/TRBV6-3 | NA | few | CASSYSKGEETQYF | TGTGCCAGCAGTTACTCGAAAGGGGAAGAGACCCAGTACTTC
TRBJ1-1 | TRBV6-1 | NA | many | CAGDRITEAFF | TGTGCCGGAGACAGGATCACTGAAGCTTTCTTT
TRBJ1-6 | TRBV5-1 | NA | few | CASSPAGQNRYNSPLHF | TGCGCCAGCAGCCCGGCAGGACAAAATAGGTATAATTCACCCCTCCACTTT
TRBJ1-1 | TRBV30 | NA | NA | CAWSPGGTEAFF | TGTGCCTGGAGTCCCGGGGGCACTGAAGCTTTCTTT
TRBJ1-2 | TRBV6-1 | NA | many | CASSEPLPYYTF | TGTGCCAGCAGTGAACCTCTCCCCTACTACACCTTC
TRBJ2-7 | TRBV2 | NA | few | CASGPQGTGSYEQYF | TGTGCCAGCGGCCCTCAAGGGACTGGCTCCTACGAGCAGTACTTC
TRBJ2-5 | TRBV2 | TRBD2 | many | CASSPGLLQETQYF | TGTGCCAGCAGTCCGGGACTACTCCAGGAGACCCAGTACTTC
TRBJ2-4 | TRBV20-1 | TRBD1 | many | CSADGQGLLWGWGQYF | TGCAGTGCGGACGGACAGGGTTTGTTATGGGGTTGGGGTCAGTACTTC
TRBJ2-7 | TRBV29-1 | NA | NA | CSVQGWSAYEQYF | TGCAGCGTACAGGGCTGGAGCGCCTACGAGCAGTACTTC
TRBJ2-7 | TRBV5-6 | TRBD2 | few | CASSFGLAGKEQYF | TGTGCCAGCAGCTTTGGACTAGCGGGGAAGGAGCAGTACTTC
TRBJ2-3 | TRBV7-2 | TRBD1 | many | CASSLAIQGGLTDTQYF | TGTGCCAGCAGCTTAGCGATCCAAGGGGGCCTGACAGATACGCAGTATTTT
TRBJ2-2 | TRBV20-1 | TRBD2 | NA | CSAKPSGIPATGELFF | TGCAGTGCAAAACCGAGCGGGATTCCGGCCACCGGGGAGCTGTTTTTT
TRBJ2-3 | TRBV4-2 | TRBD2 | many | CASSQDTSGSVTDTQYF | TGTGCCAGCAGCCAAGATACTAGCGGGAGTGTCACGGATACGCAGTATTTT